This T cell receptor (beta chain) was identified in a study of T cell changes during pregnancy in multiple sclerosis. The assay was immunoSEQ multiplex PCR, and TCRdb's table has in-frame clones only and misses some. The data contain roughly 110,000 clones, 85% to 95% of them seen just once; the ten biggest clones take up 0.65% to 0.9%. V lost 5 bases, J lost 5 bases, and 4 bases stayed unmatched. CDR1 and CDR2 (germline): SGHTA, FQGNSA. The CDR3 has 14 residues. The sequencing used peripheral blood, collected in the third trimester of pregnancy. V is TRBV7-2 and J is TRBJ2-5; 11 positions match TRBD2. The receptor was isolated from a female donor in good health, enrolled as a control in a pregnancy study. Here the CDR3 reads CASSHGLAGETQYF. The CDR3 DNA reads as TGTGCCAGCAGCCACGGACTAGCGGGCGAGACCCAGTACTTC.